There are a few counts of the clone carrying this T cell receptor (beta chain). Its specificity is not known. Then a second PCR, running roughly 7 to 12 cycles, was carried out with a sample-barcoded 5' primer and a J-beta primer mix. TCRdb re-analysed the 5' RACE reads in MiXCR, keeping a single row per CDR3 protein. Of about a million distinct CDR3 sequences detected, just over 50% appear once; the ten largest clones hold 20% to 25%. This CDR3 comprises 17 residues. Germline CDR1 is MNHNY and CDR2 is SVGAGI (reference sequence). V gave up 2 bases and J gave up 2 bases; unmatched junction bases: 9. The sample originates from a study of blood T cells in healthy people across ages. Findings of the study overall: Donors of long life had a larger count of naive CD4+ cells and greater diversity than aged donors. Because sorting was not performed, PBMCs prevented conclusive naive versus antigen-experienced comparison.

The source material was blood. This TCR derives from a woman in her sixties or seventies in good health. The rearrangement joins TRBV6-6 to TRBJ2-1; 7 positions match TRBD2. The CDR3 DNA is TGTGCCAGCAGTTACATATCCCGAGCGGGGCCCTACAATGAGCAGTTCTTC. Residues: CASSYISRAGPYNEQFF.